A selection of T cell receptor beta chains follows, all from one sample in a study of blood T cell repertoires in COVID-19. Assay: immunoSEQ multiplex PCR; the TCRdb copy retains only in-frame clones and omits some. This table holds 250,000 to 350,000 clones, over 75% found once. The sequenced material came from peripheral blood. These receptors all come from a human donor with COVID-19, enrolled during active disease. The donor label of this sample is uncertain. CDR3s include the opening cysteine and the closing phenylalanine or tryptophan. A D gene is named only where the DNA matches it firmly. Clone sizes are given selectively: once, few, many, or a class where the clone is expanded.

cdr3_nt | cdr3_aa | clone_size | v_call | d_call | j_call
TGTGCCGTGGGGCTAGCGGGAGCCGGCTCCTTGGGCTCCTACGAGCAGTACTTC | CAVGLAGAGSLGSYEQYF | . | TRBV28 | TRBD2 | TRBJ2-7
TGTGCCAGCAGCGTAGCAACGGGACAGACATTGGTTGAAGCTTTCTTT | CASSVATGQTLVEAFF | once | TRBV9 | TRBD1 | TRBJ1-1
TGTGCCAGCAGTTTTTCAGAATCACCCCTCCACTTT | CASSFSESPLHF | . | TRBV12-3/TRBV12-4 | . | TRBJ1-6
TGTGCCAGTAGTTTTCAGGGGGCCTTCAACACCGGGGAGCTGTTTTTT | CASSFQGAFNTGELFF | . | TRBV19 | TRBD1 | TRBJ2-2
TGCGCCAGCAGCCAGTCAGACAGGGGGGGCAGGGAAGCTTTCTTT | CASSQSDRGGREAFF | . | TRBV4-3 | TRBD1 | TRBJ1-1
TGTGCCAGCAGCCCCCGTAGTCAGGGCAATCAGAGGGAGCAGTACTTC | CASSPRSQGNQREQYF | . | TRBV7-9 | . | TRBJ2-7
TGTGCCAGCAGCATGACTAGCGGGGGAGGGGTGGATACGCAGTATTTT | CASSMTSGGGVDTQYF | once | TRBV7-9 | TRBD2 | TRBJ2-3
TGTGCCAGCAGTCCCTTGACAGGGAGAGGGGAGACCCAGTACTTC | CASSPLTGRGETQYF | . | TRBV2 | TRBD1 | TRBJ2-5
TGCGCCAGCAGCTTGGAAGGACAACCTTATGGCTACACCTTC | CASSLEGQPYGYTF | . | TRBV5-1 | . | TRBJ1-2
TGTGCCAGCGTTCCGAGACAGGGGGCGGATTTTGGGAACACTGAAGCTTTCTTT | CASVPRQGADFGNTEAFF | . | TRBV2 | TRBD1 | TRBJ1-1
TGTGCCAGCAGCACACCGACAGGGAATCGAGAGACCCAGTACTTC | CASSTPTGNRETQYF | . | TRBV5-5 | TRBD1 | TRBJ2-5
TGTGCCTGGGCCGAGCCCCTAGAAGCTTTCTTT | CAWAEPLEAFF | many | TRBV30 | . | TRBJ1-1
TGTGCCTGGAGTGTCGGCCAGGCGAGCACTGAAGCTTTCTTT | CAWSVGQASTEAFF | . | TRBV30 | . | TRBJ1-1
TGTGCCATCAGTGAGCCTGGGACAGGGGGGACCTACGAGCAGTACTTC | CAISEPGTGGTYEQYF | . | TRBV10-3 | TRBD1 | TRBJ2-7
TGTGCCACCAGCAGAGATCGAGTGGCAGGGACTAATGAAAAACTGTTTTTT | CATSRDRVAGTNEKLFF | . | TRBV15 | . | TRBJ1-4
TGTGCGAAGACAGGGGGCACAGATACGCAGTATTTT | CAKTGGTDTQYF | . | TRBV2 | TRBD1 | TRBJ2-3
TGTGCCAGCAAATCGGCGGGGCGGCACACAGATACGCAGTATTTT | CASKSAGRHTDTQYF | . | TRBV2 | . | TRBJ2-3
TGTGCCAGCAGTTACCAGGGAGGCTACACCTTC | CASSYQGGYTF | . | TRBV6-5 | . | TRBJ1-2
TGTGCCAGTACCCTAACGATAGCTTATAGCAATCAGCCCCAGCATTTT | CASTLTIAYSNQPQHF | . | TRBV19 | . | TRBJ1-5
TGTGCCAGCAGTCGCCCCGGGACTGGTGAAGCTTTCTTT | CASSRPGTGEAFF | . | TRBV27 | . | TRBJ1-1
TGTGCTAGCAGCTTGACAGCGATCTCACCCCTCCACTTT | CASSLTAISPLHF | . | TRBV7-7 | . | TRBJ1-6
TGTGCCTGGTCTTTGAACACTGAAGCTTTCTTT | CAWSLNTEAFF | . | TRBV30 | . | TRBJ1-1
TGTGCCATCAGTGAGACGGTAAACACTGAAGCTTTCTTT | CAISETVNTEAFF | . | TRBV10-3 | . | TRBJ1-1
TGTGCCAGCAGTTTAGGGACTAGCGGGATCGGGGAGACCCAGTACTTC | CASSLGTSGIGETQYF | . | TRBV28 | TRBD2 | TRBJ2-5
TGTGCCAGCAGTTTTGGGTCAGGACAGGGACGGAGTCCCCTCCACTTT | CASSFGSGQGRSPLHF | many | TRBV27 | TRBD1 | TRBJ1-6
TGTGCCAGCATATTGGGGACAGGCCAAACCCAGTACTTC | CASILGTGQTQYF | few | TRBV7-9 | TRBD1 | TRBJ2-5
TGTGCCAGTAGAGTGCAGTACGACTACAACGAGCAGTTCTTC | CASRVQYDYNEQFF | . | TRBV19 | . | TRBJ2-1
TGTGCCAGCAGGCGCGGCCTTAGCTCTGGGGCCAACGTCCTGACTTTC | CASRRGLSSGANVLTF | . | TRBV28 | . | TRBJ2-6
TGTGCCAGCAGCTTGGGATTGAGGTGGAGATCTAGCACAGATACGCAGTATTTT | CASSLGLRWRSSTDTQYF | . | TRBV5-4 | . | TRBJ2-3
TGTGCCAGCAGACTGGGACAGGGGGGAGGACAGCCCCAGCATTTT | CASRLGQGGGQPQHF | . | TRBV27 | TRBD1 | TRBJ1-5
TGTGCCAGCTCACCAGGGGGAGGCCTCTACGAGCAGTACTTC | CASSPGGGLYEQYF | once | TRBV18 | . | TRBJ2-7
TGTGCCAGCAGCACCGGACAGGGGCGGGAAAAACTGTTTTTT | CASSTGQGREKLFF | . | TRBV7-6 | TRBD1 | TRBJ1-4
TGTGCCAGTAGTATCCCCAGGGGGCCCGGAAACACCATATATTTT | CASSIPRGPGNTIYF | . | TRBV19 | TRBD1 | TRBJ1-3
TGTGCCAGCAGTAAGGGACAGGCTTACACAGATACGCAGTATTTT | CASSKGQAYTDTQYF | . | TRBV6-2/TRBV6-3 | TRBD1 | TRBJ2-3
TGTGCCAGCAGCTATCATACACCCCGGGACAGCGAAACCGGGGAGCTGTTTTTT | CASSYHTPRDSETGELFF | . | TRBV3-1/TRBV3-2 | TRBD1 | TRBJ2-2
TGTGCCAGCAGCCCCACTTTGGGGGGGCGCCTAAGTGAGCAGTTCTTC | CASSPTLGGRLSEQFF | . | TRBV5-4 | . | TRBJ2-1
TGTGCCAGCAGCCGCGGGGCCCCAGATACGCAGTATTTT | CASSRGAPDTQYF | . | TRBV7-6 | . | TRBJ2-3
TGTGCCAGCAGTTCGGGGATCCCCGGGGGAGAGAATGGCTACACCTTC | CASSSGIPGGENGYTF | . | TRBV27 | . | TRBJ1-2
TGTGCCAGCCGACAGCGGGAGTGGGGTGAGCAGTTCTTC | CASRQREWGEQFF | once | TRBV6-5 | TRBD2 | TRBJ2-1
TGTGCCAGCATGCCGACTCCGGTTACCTACGGGCAGTACTTC | CASMPTPVTYGQYF | . | TRBV28 | . | TRBJ2-7
TGTGCCAGCAGCCAAGGACGCGCGGGTTCACCCCTCCACTTT | CASSQGRAGSPLHF | few | TRBV4-2 | . | TRBJ1-6
TGTGCCAGCAGCCGAGAAGACGGGAGGGCCCCAGATACGCAGTATTTT | CASSREDGRAPDTQYF | . | TRBV3-1/TRBV3-2 | TRBD2 | TRBJ2-3
TGTGCCTGGAGCCGGGACAGGGGCGAAAAACTGTTTTTT | CAWSRDRGEKLFF | . | TRBV30 | TRBD1 | TRBJ1-4
TGCAGTGCTAGTCTGGCGGATTATGGCTACACCTTC | CSASLADYGYTF | . | TRBV20-1 | . | TRBJ1-2
TGTGCCAGCAGTTTGGGGACAGGGGGCATACATTTT | CASSLGTGGIHF | . | TRBV27 | TRBD1 | TRBJ1-1
TGTGCCAGCAGCCCCACTAGCGGCCTATACGAGCAGTACTTC | CASSPTSGLYEQYF | . | TRBV5-4 | TRBD2 | TRBJ2-7
TGTGCCAGCAGTTACTGGCAGGATCAAACCTACGAGCAGTACTTC | CASSYWQDQTYEQYF | . | TRBV6-5 | . | TRBJ2-7
TGTGCCAGCAGCCCACTCCCTAGCGGGGGCTACAATGAGCAGTTCTTC | CASSPLPSGGYNEQFF | . | TRBV7-3 | TRBD2 | TRBJ2-1
TGTGCCAGTAGTATAGACCGGGACAGCTACTATGGCTACACCTTC | CASSIDRDSYYGYTF | . | TRBV19 | TRBD1 | TRBJ1-2
TGTGCCAGCAGCCAAGATCGGGGGGGGCTCTATGGCTACACCTTC | CASSQDRGGLYGYTF | . | TRBV3-1/TRBV3-2 | . | TRBJ1-2
TGTGCCAGCAGTATTGGATCAGGCGACACCGGGGAGCTGTTTTTT | CASSIGSGDTGELFF | . | TRBV6-5 | . | TRBJ2-2
TGTGCCAGCAGCCAAGTATTTTCGAGCGGGAGAGTACTAGAAGAGACCCAGTACTTC | CASSQVFSSGRVLEETQYF | . | TRBV3-1/TRBV3-2 | TRBD2 | TRBJ2-5
TGTGCCAGCGGGGACGTTAGGGGGTATGGCTACACCTTC | CASGDVRGYGYTF | . | TRBV9 | . | TRBJ1-2
TGTGCCAGCAGCTTAAGTCGGGATTCACCCCTCCACTTT | CASSLSRDSPLHF | . | TRBV7-2 | . | TRBJ1-6
TGTGCCAGCAGCTACTTCTGGGCGGCGGGAACTTCCACCGGGGAGCTGTTTTTT | CASSYFWAAGTSTGELFF | . | TRBV3-1/TRBV3-2 | . | TRBJ2-2